The 14 T cell receptor beta chains below were found in one sample sequenced in a study of blood T cell repertoires in COVID-19. Profiling relied on immunoSEQ multiplex PCR, and the TCRdb table lists in-frame clones only, not all of them. This sample has over 350,000 clones; around 87% occur once, and the top ten carry about 9.4%. Source material: PBMCs or T cells enriched from blood (not recorded which). Receptors were obtained from a woman in her forties or fifties who had recovered from COVID-19.

The CDR3 coding sequence is TGTGCCACCAGCCCCCGGGGACAGGCGATCCTAAATGCGAACACTGAAGCTTTCTTT. Protein product: CATSPRGQAILNANTEAFF. The chain has TRBV15 and TRBJ1-1, with TRBD1 matching 8 bases. The germline V gene has CDR1 LNHNV and CDR2 YYDKDF (reference sequence). The CDR3 spans 19 residues. V lost 5 bases to trimming and J lost 1 base; unmatched junction nucleotides: 18.

Remarks on this clone: Germline and junction disagree at one end, which may indicate a read error. The V gene is TRBV6-1, the J gene TRBJ2-3; 10 bases map to TRBD2. The V gene's germline CDR1 is MNHNS and CDR2 SASEGT. The CDR3 spans 16 residues. DNA of the CDR3: TGTGCCAGCAGCGAAGCGGGGGGGAGCCCCACAGATACGCAGTATTTT. Translated: CASSEAGGSPTDTQYF.

DNA of the CDR3: TGTGCCAGCAGCGATGGGGACAGCTCCTACACCTTC. Translated, it gives CASSDGDSSYTF. The chain carries TRBV9 and TRBJ1-2; 7 nucleotides agree with TRBD1. The CDR3 is 12 residues long. After removal of 3 bases from V and 10 bases from J, the junction contained 6 bases not matched to a gene. The germline V gene encodes CDR1 SGDLS and CDR2 YYNGEE.

CDR3 sequence (DNA): TGTGCCAGCAGCGTAGGTAGCGAACTCCGGGGCTACACCTTC. It encodes CASSVGSELRGYTF. This rearrangement joins TRBV9 to TRBJ1-2; D is undetermined. This CDR3 has 14 residues. Germline lookup yields CDR1 SGDLS and CDR2 YYNGEE. V lost 0 bases to trimming and J lost 8 bases, with 14 bases between them.

The V gene is TRBV3-1 (or the pseudogene TRBV3-2), the J gene TRBJ1-2; tentatively, D is TRBD1 (6 bases). V gave up 7 bases and J gave up 14 bases, with 17 bases separating them. CDR3 length: 11 residues. Germline V CDR1 and CDR2: LGHDT, YNNKEL (reference sequence). CDR3 residues: CASTANRDITF. In DNA, the CDR3 is TGTGCCAGCACCGCAAACCGGGACATTACCTTC.

V and J are TRBV30 and TRBJ1-2; possible D gene TRBD1, 5 bases. V was shortened by 3 bases and J by 6 bases, with 20 bases between the two germline ends. Germline CDR1 reads GTSNPN; CDR2 reads SVGIG (reference sequence). The CDR3 covers 15 residues. CDR3: CAWSVPGGREDGYTF. The CDR3 DNA reads as TGTGCCTGGAGCGTACCGGGGGGGAGGGAAGATGGCTACACCTTC.

The chain has TRBV9 and TRBJ2-1; D is undetermined. Germline V gene lookup returns CDR1 SGDLS and CDR2 YYNGEE. The V end was cut by 0 bases, the J end by 2 bases, with 9 bases between. The CDR3 is 15 residues long. This CDR3 reads CASSVVDGAYNEQFF. The DNA for the CDR3 is TGTGCCAGCAGCGTAGTTGATGGAGCCTACAATGAGCAGTTCTTC.

The chain carries TRBV28 and TRBJ2-1, with 7 bases fitting TRBD1. Germline lookup yields CDR1 MDHEN and CDR2 SYDVKM. The V gene end was trimmed by 11 bases and the J gene end by 4 bases; junction bases not matched to a gene: 2. This CDR3 comprises 11 residues. The CDR3 nucleotides are TGTGCCTCCAGGGGGTACAATGAGCAGTTCTTC. Encoded protein: CASRGYNEQFF.

This clone occurred a few times. V usage is TRBV18 and J usage is TRBJ1-2; D gene unclear. The germline V and J ends were trimmed by 8 bases and 8 bases, with 24 bases remaining between them. This CDR3 spans 15 amino acids. Germline loops: CDR1 KGHSH, CDR2 LQKENI. The CDR3 DNA follows: TGTGCCAGCGCCCAGGAGGGAAGAAGGCCCAACGGCTACACCTTC. It is translated as CASAQEGRRPNGYTF.

This chain uses TRBV28 with TRBJ1-2, with D possibly matching TRBD1 (6 bases). The V end lost 7 bases, the J end lost 2 bases, and 8 bases lay between the germline ends. The germline CDR1 and CDR2 sequences are MDHEN and SYDVKM. The CDR3 is 12 residues long. CDR3 sequence: CASNQGNYGYTF. CDR3 nucleotide sequence: TGTGCCAGCAACCAGGGGAACTATGGCTACACCTTC.

CDR3 DNA sequence: TGTGCCAGCAGCCCAGGAGGGAATGAGCAGTTCTTC. It codes for CASSPGGNEQFF. The V call is TRBV3-1 (or the pseudogene TRBV3-2), the J call TRBJ2-1; D possibly corresponds to TRBD2 (6 bases). The CDR3 spans 12 residues. Germline lookup yields CDR1 LGHDT and CDR2 YNNKEL (reference sequence). Trimming left V 4 bases short and J 7 bases short, with 8 bases between.

The chain joins TRBV7-9 to TRBJ1-3; D may be TRBD1 (5 bases). Germline CDR1 and CDR2: SEHNR and FQNEAQ (reference sequence). Trimming removed 4 bases at V and 0 bases at J, with 16 bases between. The CDR3 has 17 amino acids. CDR3 in DNA: TGTGCCAGCAGCTCCACCGACAGAATAGTCTCTGGAAACACCATATATTTT. This codes for CASSSTDRIVSGNTIYF.

This chain uses TRBV6-1 with TRBJ2-1; 7 bases match TRBD2. This CDR3 is built from 16 residues. Germline V gene data show CDR1 as MNHNS and CDR2 as SASEGT. J was trimmed by 6 bases and V by 2 bases; bases with no gene match: 10. The CDR3 DNA reads TGTGCCAGCAGTGAATTTCCCGGGGGGTATAGCAATGAGCAGTTCTTC. This encodes CASSEFPGGYSNEQFF.

The chain carries TRBV14 and TRBJ2-5, with 10 positions matching TRBD2. Per the germline V gene, CDR1 is SGHDN and CDR2 is FVKESK. The CDR3 is made up of 14 amino acids. The V gene end was trimmed by 1 base and the J gene end by 14 bases; junction bases not matched to a gene: 10. The DNA for the CDR3 is TGTGCCAGCAGCCAAGGTAGCGGGGGGACCAGCTATTACTTC. Translating it yields CASSQGSGGTSYYF.